This T cell receptor (beta chain) was recorded in a study of T cell responses to AZD1222 COVID-19 vaccine. Whole-study results and caveats: Close to half of all spike-specific TCRs reportedly target regions of the variants that are unmutated. Donors, mostly white British, included more females; clonal diversity was possibly underestimated.

Sequencing used immunoSEQ multiplex PCR; TCRdb keeps in-frame clones, though not all of them. This sample has approximately 130,000 clones, with about 88% found just once. As regards this clone: Its antigen is currently unknown.

The source material was peripheral blood, sampled 28 days after the second AZD1222 dose. The TCR was taken from an adult who received the AZD1222 COVID-19 vaccine.

The CDR3 protein is CASTPDRSSGYTF. The CDR3 DNA is TGTGCCAGCACCCCCGACAGATCGTCTGGCTACACCTTC. The J gene is TRBJ1-2, the V gene TRBV6-5; tentatively, D is TRBD1 (5 bases). V lost 7 bases, J lost 7 bases, and 16 bases lay in between. The CDR3 consists of 13 residues. CDR1 is MNHEY and CDR2 is SVGAGI in the germline V gene.